This TCR beta chain came from a study of blood T cell repertoires in COVID-19. Study details: COVID-19 samples collected from the United States, Italy and Spain covered acute and convalescent phases. PBMCs, B-cell-depleted T cells, or T cells provided the cDNA or gDNA that made up the material.

Trimming removed 7 bases from V and 2 bases from J, with 11 bases in between. Germline V gives CDR1 MNHEY, CDR2 SVGAGI. CDR3 length equals 13 residues. In the original workflow: Estimates of nucleated cell counts were drawn from the amplification of reference gene primers. Generated by immunoSEQ multiplex PCR, the TCRdb table keeps only in-frame clones and is missing some. The DNA gave D and trimming, while V, J and clone size come from that table. The sample has tens of thousands of clones, about 80% seen once. Source material: peripheral blood. The TCR comes from a man aged 65 to 79 with active or convalescent COVID-19. This sequence joins TRBV6-5 and TRBJ1-2; possibly TRBD1 for D (5 bases). This CDR3 is CASTGGVNYGYTF. Written as DNA, the CDR3 is TGTGCCAGCACGGGGGGGGTCAACTATGGCTACACCTTC.